Below, 2 T cell receptor beta chains from the same sample are listed, as sequenced in a study of blood T cells in healthy people across ages. Alongside a J-beta primer mix, a sample-barcoded 5' primer served in a second PCR lasting about 7 to 11 cycles. TCRdb used MiXCR to reprocess the 5' RACE reads, holding one entry per CDR3 protein. The sample holds about 720,000 distinct CDR3 sequences; 22% are singletons and the top ten take around a fifth. The specimen was blood. Every receptor here comes from a man aged 70 or older in good health.

V is TRBV25-1 and J is TRBJ1-4; a possible D gene is TRBD1 (5 bases). The CDR3 length is 15 residues. V lost 1 base, J lost 6 bases, and 12 bases lay in between. Germline-derived CDR1 and CDR2 are MGHDK and SYGVNS. CDR3 amino acids: CASSESRALYEKLFF. CDR3 sequence (DNA): TGTGCCAGCAGTGAATCCAGGGCCTTATATGAAAAACTGTTTTTT.

The gene calls are TRBV7-9 and TRBJ1-2; D gene uncertain. This CDR3 comprises 18 residues. Germline lookup yields CDR1 SEHNR and CDR2 FQNEAQ (reference sequence). The V and J ends lost 6 bases and 1 base respectively, with 24 bases between them. The CDR3 sequence: CASRILEAGRNLNYGYTF. CDR3 coding DNA: TGTGCCAGCAGGATTCTTGAGGCGGGCAGGAACCTTAACTATGGCTACACCTTC.